Following are 21 T cell receptor beta chains from one sample sequenced in a study of early T cells in non-severe SARS-CoV-2 infection. Via MiXCR, TCRdb re-called the 5' RACE reads, giving one row per CDR3 protein. This table has 40,000 to 60,000 distinct CDR3 sequences, 3.5% to 5% appearing once. The sample was whole blood. These receptors came from an adult who was a healthcare worker with PCR-confirmed SARS-CoV-2 infection or an uninfected control (not recorded which).

This clonotype was seen only a few times. This chain uses TRBV19 with TRBJ2-1, with D possibly being TRBD2 (5 bases). The CDR3 covers 14 residues. Germline CDR1 LNHDA, CDR2 SQIVND (reference sequence). Trimming pared 4 bases from V and 1 base from J, leaving 8 bases between. The CDR3 DNA reads TGTGCCAGTAGTACCCCGGGATCCTACAATGAGCAGTTCTTC. It yields the protein CASSTPGSYNEQFF.

This clonotype has a handful of counts. The CDR3 DNA is TGCAGCGTTGATGCTTGGACCTCCACAGATACGCAGTATTTT. It specifies CSVDAWTSTDTQYF. The genes are TRBV29-1 and TRBJ2-3, with D hard to call. Germline lookup yields CDR1 SQVTM and CDR2 ANQGSEA. V gave up 3 bases and J gave up 2 bases, with 12 bases separating them. The CDR3 covers 14 residues.

This clonotype was counted many times. The J gene is TRBJ2-3, the V gene TRBV12-3 or TRBV12-4; D is unclear. V was shortened by 4 bases and J by 2 bases, with 7 bases between the two germline ends. The CDR3 covers 13 residues. The CDR3 sequence: CASSYRNTDTQYF. The CDR3 DNA reads as TGTGCCAGCAGTTACAGAAACACAGATACGCAGTATTTT.

V is TRBV5-5 and J is TRBJ2-7; possible D gene TRBD2, 6 bases. With 1 base removed from V and 3 bases from J, the gap between germline ends came to 23 bases. The CDR3 is 18 residues long. Germline V CDR1 and CDR2: SGHKS, YYEKEE (reference sequence). As DNA, the CDR3 is TGTGCCAGCAGCTTGTCACCGAGTACGGGTGGAGGGAACTACGAGCAGTACTTC. Residues: CASSLSPSTGGGNYEQYF.

This clonotype was recorded at least ten times. The chain links TRBV19 to TRBJ2-3; D call uncertain. The ends were cut back, 10 bases at V and 2 bases at J, with 16 bases in the middle. Germline V gene data show CDR1 as LNHDA and CDR2 as SQIVND (reference sequence). The CDR3 covers 14 residues. CDR3 bases: TGTGCCACCACCGACCGCGCCGTCACAGATACGCAGTATTTT. Protein product: CATTDRAVTDTQYF.

In its sample, this clonotype was seen many times. V usage is TRBV18 and J usage is TRBJ2-1, with D unresolved. CDR1 is KGHSH, CDR2 LQKENI, per germline. V gave up 3 bases and J gave up 7 bases, with 7 bases separating them. This CDR3 contains 12 residues. CDR3 loop: CASSPTENEQFF. The DNA for the CDR3 is TGTGCCAGCTCACCGACGGAAAATGAGCAGTTCTTC. The whole variable domain, filled in from reference TRBV18 and TRBJ2-1, reads NAGVMQNPRHLVRRRGQEARLRCSPMKGHSHVYWYRQLPEEGLKFMVYLQKENIIDESGMPKERFSAEFPKEGPSILRIQQVVRGDSAAYFCASSPTENEQFFGPGTRLTVL.

This clonotype was recorded many times. The chain recombines TRBV7-9 with TRBJ1-5; D is uncertain. CDR3 length: 12 amino acids. Trimming shortened V by 3 bases and J by 5 bases, and 5 bases separated the two germline ends. Looked up from germline, CDR1 is SEHNR and CDR2 is FQNEAQ (reference sequence). The CDR3 DNA reads TGTGCCAGCAGCTTCCCTGATCAGCCCCAGCATTTT. This translates into CASSFPDQPQHF.

This clonotype was counted between two and nine times. The chain has TRBV20-1 and TRBJ2-2, with 8 nucleotides matching TRBD2. The germline CDR1 and CDR2 sequences are DFQATT and SNEGSKA (reference sequence). The CDR3 has 16 residues. Germline trimming cut 0 bases from V and 5 bases from J; bases unmatched to any gene: 8. In DNA form, the CDR3 reads TGCAGTGCTAGAGATCACCGGGAGGGCCTAACCGGGGAGCTGTTTTTT. It specifies CSARDHREGLTGELFF.

This clonotype was found many times. The CDR3 region has the DNA TGTGCCAGCAGTTACAACAGGGTACGGGATGAGCAGTTCTTC. Its protein is CASSYNRVRDEQFF. The chain uses TRBV6-2 or TRBV6-3 and TRBJ2-1; tentative D call: TRBD1 (6 bases). From germline, CDR1 is MNHEY and CDR2 SVGEGT. This CDR3 contains 14 residues. Trimming stripped 2 bases from V and 8 bases from J, with 13 bases between.

This clonotype was recorded many times. The rearrangement uses TRBV29-1 and TRBJ2-3; the D is unclear. This CDR3 spans 13 amino acids. The germline gives CDR1 SQVTM, CDR2 ANQGSEA. Trimming took 6 bases from V and 4 from J, leaving 14 bases between them. CDR3 amino acids: CSVERRAADTQYF. Here the CDR3 DNA reads TGCAGCGTCGAGAGACGGGCCGCAGATACGCAGTATTTT.

This clonotype occurred many times. V is TRBV7-6 and J is TRBJ2-1; D unresolved. The CDR3 runs 13 residues. Germline CDR1 is SGHVS and CDR2 is FNYEAQ. Trimming shortened V by 5 bases and J by 5 bases, and 10 bases separated the two germline ends. The CDR3 here is CASSHRADNEQFF. The DNA of the CDR3 is TGTGCCAGCAGCCACAGAGCCGACAATGAGCAGTTCTTC. Supplemented by reference TRBV7-6 and TRBJ2-1, the full variable domain reads GAGVSQSPRYKVTKRGQDVALRCDPISGHVSLYWYRQALGQGPEFLTYFNYEAQQDKSGLPNDRFSAERPEGSISTLTIQRTEQRDSAMYRCASSHRADNEQFFGPGTRLTVL.

This clonotype was counted ten times or more. V gene TRBV6-2 or TRBV6-3 combines with J gene TRBJ2-7; D possibly corresponds to TRBD2 (6 bases). Per germline, CDR1 MNHEY and CDR2 SVGEGT. V was trimmed by 4 bases and J by 1 base, leaving 14 bases between them. The CDR3 has 15 amino acids. The DNA of the CDR3 is TGTGCCAGCAGTTCCGGAGGGCCTTTATCCTACGAGCAGTACTTC. Protein sequence: CASSSGGPLSYEQYF.

This clonotype was counted ten times or more. This chain uses TRBV5-6 with TRBJ2-1; 9 bases are a match to TRBD1. This CDR3 contains 16 residues. Germline loops: CDR1 SGHDT, CDR2 YYEEEE. The trim removed 5 bases at V and 7 bases at J, leaving 13 bases unmatched. The CDR3 nucleotides read TGTGCCAGCAGTACCAACCGTGGGACAGGGATTAATGAGCAGTTCTTC. It encodes CASSTNRGTGINEQFF.

This clonotype came up many times. The rearrangement joins TRBV27 to TRBJ1-6, with D unresolved. V was trimmed by 6 bases and J by 7 bases, leaving 10 bases between them. Germline assignment: CDR1 MNHEY and CDR2 SMNVEV (reference sequence). This CDR3 has 13 amino acids. The CDR3 loop is CASSPSRNSPLHF. The CDR3 DNA sequence: TGTGCCAGCAGCCCATCTAGGAATTCACCCCTCCACTTT.

This clonotype was recorded many times. The chain joins TRBV10-3 to TRBJ2-6; the D gene is possibly TRBD1 (6 bases). The CDR3 is 16 amino acids. V was pared by 5 bases and J by 0 bases, with 11 bases between. Germline V gene sequence: CDR1 ENHRY, CDR2 SYGVKD. CDR3 in amino acids: CAISRQESSGANVLTF. The CDR3 nucleotides read TGTGCCATCAGTCGACAGGAAAGCTCTGGGGCCAACGTCCTGACTTTC.

This clonotype was picked up many times. This chain connects TRBV24-1 to TRBJ2-7; D ambiguous. Trimming removed 4 bases from V and 0 bases from J, with 6 bases in between. Germline CDR1 is KGHDR and CDR2 is SFDVKD. CDR3 length equals 13 residues. This chain's CDR3 is CATSDGSSYEQYF. The CDR3 DNA sequence: TGTGCCACCAGTGACGGAAGCTCCTACGAGCAGTACTTC.

The sample holds many counts of this clonotype. V gene TRBV6-2 or TRBV6-3 combines with J gene TRBJ2-7, with TRBD1 matching over 9 bases. CDR3 length: 15 amino acids. Germline CDR1 MNHEY, CDR2 SVGEGT. V lost 4 bases to trimming and J lost 2 bases; unmatched junction nucleotides: 6. CDR3 DNA sequence: TGTGCCAGCAGTTCCCGACAGGGGGGGACCTACGAGCAGTACTTC. Its protein product is CASSSRQGGTYEQYF.

This clonotype occurred a few times. The V and J genes are TRBV7-3 and TRBJ1-3; D not resolved. Germline V lookup: CDR1 SGHTA, CDR2 FQGTGA. Trimming shortened V by 5 bases and J by 2 bases, and 7 bases separated the two germline ends. The CDR3 sequence is 13 residues long. In nucleotides, the CDR3 is TGTGCCAGCAGCAGGTTACCTGGAAACACCATATATTTT. Protein: CASSRLPGNTIYF.

This clonotype was counted at least ten times. This sequence joins TRBV21-1 and TRBJ1-5; TRBD1 reflects the table's D call only, with no check against the DNA. TRBV21-1 is a recognized pseudogene. This CDR3 has 13 residues. CDR3 loop: CASRRGARQPQHF. The CDR3 coding sequence is TGTGCCAGCAGGAGGGGGGCGAGGCAGCCCCAGCATTTT.

This clonotype was detected ten times or more. J is TRBJ2-3 and V is TRBV6-5; 10 bases line up with TRBD1. This CDR3 has 13 residues. CDR1 and CDR2 from the germline V gene are MNHEY and SVGAGI. Germline trimming cut 10 bases from V and 3 bases from J; bases unmatched to any gene: 4. The CDR3 sequence is CATTGQGTDTQYF. The CDR3 region has the DNA TGTGCCACGACGGGACAGGGGACAGATACGCAGTATTTT.

This clonotype was counted a few times. The V and J genes are TRBV7-8 and TRBJ2-3, with D possibly being TRBD1 or TRBD2 (5 bases each). The V end lost 1 base, the J end lost 1 base, and 21 bases lay between the germline ends. This CDR3 region has 19 residues. The germline gives CDR1 SGHVS, CDR2 FQNEAQ. The CDR3 DNA is TGTGCCAGCAGCTTAGATTGGCTTAGTTCCTGGGGACGCACAGATACGCAGTATTTT. Protein: CASSLDWLSSWGRTDTQYF.